The 10 T cell receptor beta chains in this list originate from one sample, sequenced in a study of shared clonotypes between healthy human individuals. Generated by immunoSEQ multiplex PCR, the TCRdb table keeps only in-frame clones and is missing some. The top ten clones hold 1.5% of a sample with around 940,000 clones, 60% to 85% of them seen once. The material sequenced was memory CD4+ T cells sorted from blood. Subset reported: CD45RA-negative fraction. The receptor source for this set is a man between 18 and 35 years old in good health.

As concerns this clone: A much larger clone differs by one base, so this may be a read error. The same CDR3 can be traced to other DNA sequences in this sample. The V and J genes are TRBV11-2 and TRBJ2-5, with D unresolved. This CDR3 has 11 amino acids. V shed 4 bases and J shed 2 bases, with 2 bases lying between them. The germline gives CDR1 SGHAT, CDR2 FQNNGV. The CDR3 is CASSSQETQYF. In DNA, the CDR3 is TGTGCCAGCAGCTCACAAGAGACCCAGTACTTC. The full variable domain, with the rest looked up from reference TRBV11-2 and TRBJ2-5, is EAGVAQSPRYKIIEKRQSVAFWCNPISGHATLYWYQQILGQGPKLLIQFQNNGVVDDSQLPKDRFSAERLKGVDSTLKIQPAKLEDSAVYLCASSSQETQYFGPGTRLLVL.

Comment on this clone: The junction departs from the called germline gene at one end, perhaps through a read error. This chain connects TRBV28 to TRBJ2-5, with 10 nucleotides matching TRBD2. The germline CDR1 and CDR2 sequences are MDHEN and SYDVKM. The CDR3 contains 16 residues. CDR3 nucleotide sequence: TGTGCCAGCAGCCGGGGACTAGCGAGCGTCCAAAAGACCCAGTACTTC. Residues: CASSRGLASVQKTQYF.

This chain joins TRBV6-5 and TRBJ1-1, with D perhaps TRBD1 (5 bases). The CDR3 sequence is 15 residues long. V lost 0 bases and J 7 bases, leaving 15 bases between the germline ends. Germline V gives CDR1 MNHEY, CDR2 SVGAGI. Here the CDR3 reads CASSYSREGTREAFF. CDR3 DNA sequence: TGTGCCAGCAGTTACTCTAGGGAGGGGACCCGTGAAGCTTTCTTT.

This clone showed up just a few times. The genes are TRBV10-3 and TRBJ1-1, with D tentatively TRBD1 (5 bases). The CDR3 spans 12 residues. Trimming pared 5 bases from V and 13 bases from J, leaving 17 bases between. Germline CDR1 is ENHRY and CDR2 is SYGVKD. CDR3 in DNA: TGTGCCATCAGTACCGCCGGGACGGCCTATTTCTTT. This codes for CAISTAGTAYFF.

The chain combines TRBV27 with TRBJ2-7; 8 bases line up with TRBD1. The CDR3 has 14 residues. Per the germline V gene, CDR1 is MNHEY and CDR2 is SMNVEV (reference sequence). V lost 7 bases to trimming and J lost 1 base; unmatched junction nucleotides: 6. The CDR3 is CASKAQGVSYEQYF. CDR3 DNA sequence: TGTGCCAGCAAGGCACAGGGGGTGTCCTACGAGCAGTACTTC.

J is TRBJ2-7 and V is TRBV7-9; D may be TRBD2 (5 bases). Trimming cost V 5 bases and J 0 bases, with 26 bases left between them. Germline CDR1 SEHNR, CDR2 FQNEAQ (reference sequence). The CDR3 runs to 19 residues. Here the CDR3 DNA reads TGTGCCAGCAGCGGCCGAGACGGGAAAGGAGGCTGGCCCTCCTACGAGCAGTACTTC. It specifies CASSGRDGKGGWPSYEQYF.

The V call is TRBV7-8, the J call TRBJ2-7, with D possibly matching TRBD2 (6 bases). Germline CDR1 and CDR2: SGHVS and FQNEAQ. Trimming cost V 4 bases and J 0 bases, with 13 bases left between them. This CDR3 has 15 amino acids. CDR3 region: CASSSRRGASYEQYF. The CDR3 DNA follows: TGTGCCAGCAGCTCGAGGAGGGGAGCCTCCTACGAGCAGTACTTC.

The rearrangement joins TRBV6-6 to TRBJ1-2; D unclear. Germline values: CDR1 MNHNY, CDR2 SVGAGI (reference sequence). CDR3 size: 15 residues. V was trimmed by 2 bases and J by 0 bases, leaving 10 bases between them. CDR3 loop: CASSYRAEPNYGYTF. The DNA of the CDR3 is TGTGCCAGCAGTTACCGGGCAGAACCTAACTATGGCTACACCTTC.

The chain carries TRBV7-6 and TRBJ1-1; D not certain. The germline V gene has CDR1 SGHVS and CDR2 FNYEAQ. The CDR3 totals 14 residues. V shed 3 bases and J shed 4 bases, with 12 bases lying between them. The CDR3 DNA reads TGTGCCAGCAGCTTGGCCATGGGGAGCACTGAAGCTTTCTTT. Its translation: CASSLAMGSTEAFF.

The J gene is TRBJ2-7, the V gene TRBV18; D is perhaps TRBD1 (5 bases). This CDR3 region has 14 residues. Germline V lookup: CDR1 KGHSH, CDR2 LQKENI. V lost 6 bases, J lost 5 bases, and 17 bases lay in between. This CDR3 reads CASSTAVGPDEQYF. CDR3 nucleotides: TGTGCCAGCTCCACCGCCGTGGGGCCCGACGAGCAGTACTTC.